Following are 20 T cell receptor beta chains from one sample sequenced in a study of blood T cells in healthy people across ages. The second PCR ran roughly 6 to 11 cycles with a sample-barcoded 5' primer and J-beta primers. TCRdb reprocessed the 5' RACE reads with MiXCR, giving one entry per CDR3 protein. The sample shows about 640,000 distinct CDR3 sequences, around 54% of them seen only once. Specimen: blood. The receptors shown here come from a man between 60 and 75 years old in good health.

V is TRBV20-1 and J is TRBJ2-6; D gene ambiguous. The V end was cut by 6 bases, the J end by 4 bases, with 10 bases between. Germline CDR1 DFQATT, CDR2 SNEGSKA (reference sequence). The CDR3 totals 13 residues. The DNA of the CDR3 is TGCAGTGCCCTAACGACCGGGGCCAACGTCCTGACTTTC. Protein sequence: CSALTTGANVLTF.

This clonotype came up a few times. This chain links TRBV20-1 with TRBJ2-1; 7 nucleotides line up with TRBD1. Trimming at V came to 1 base and at J to 6 bases, leaving 6 bases not matched to a gene. The CDR3 contains 14 residues. Germline values: CDR1 DFQATT, CDR2 SNEGSKA (reference sequence). The CDR3 here is CSARGQGPGNEQFF. The CDR3 nucleotides are TGCAGTGCTAGAGGACAGGGTCCGGGCAATGAGCAGTTCTTC.

This clonotype has just a few counts. J is TRBJ2-1 and V is TRBV15, with 7 nucleotides matching TRBD2. This CDR3 contains 14 residues. V lost 3 bases, J lost 11 bases, and 10 bases stayed unmatched. The V gene's germline CDR1 is LNHNV and CDR2 YYDKDF (reference sequence). The CDR3 nucleotides read TGTGCCACCAGCAGGGGACTAACTGGCGAGAAGCAGTTCTTC. Its translation: CATSRGLTGEKQFF. The full variable domain, with the rest looked up from reference TRBV15 and TRBJ2-1, is DAMVIQNPRYQVTQFGKPVTLSCSQTLNHNVMYWYQQKSSQAPKLLFHYYDKDFNNEADTPDNFQSRRPNTSFCFLDIRSPGLGDTAMYLCATSRGLTGEKQFFGPGTRLTVL.

The chain joins TRBV12-3 or TRBV12-4 to TRBJ2-3; the D gene is possibly TRBD2 (6 bases). The V end was cut by 6 bases, the J end by 4 bases, with 14 bases between. The CDR3 loop spans 14 amino acids. In DNA form, the CDR3 reads TGTGCCAGCAGCAGGGACTCCTCCTCAGATACGCAGTATTTT. This translates into CASSRDSSSDTQYF.

CDR3 protein: CASSNTRTGSSYNSPLHF. CDR3 DNA sequence: TGTGCCAGCAGCAATACCCGGACAGGGAGCTCCTATAATTCACCCCTCCACTTT. The chain links TRBV21-1 to TRBJ1-6; the listed D gene, TRBD1, was not tested against the DNA. TRBV21-1 is flagged as a pseudogene. The CDR3 runs to 18 residues.

J is TRBJ2-5 and V is TRBV6-2 or TRBV6-3, with 9 bases that match TRBD2. TRBJ2-7 explains the end of the DNA better; the J call may be wrong. CDR3 length: 15 amino acids. Germline V gene lookup returns CDR1 MNHEY and CDR2 SVGEGT. The CDR3 sequence: CASSFRGLAVYEQYF. The CDR3 nucleotides read TGTGCCAGCAGTTTCCGGGGACTAGCAGTCTACGAGCAGTACTTC.

This clonotype was counted many times. The gene calls are TRBV29-1 and TRBJ1-4; 8 bases match TRBD1. The CDR3 is 13 residues long. The germline V gene has CDR1 SQVTM and CDR2 ANQGSEA. The J segment lost 10 bases and the V segment lost 3 bases, leaving 7 bases of the junction unmatched. This CDR3 is CSVEETGASKLFF. DNA for the CDR3: TGCAGCGTTGAGGAGACAGGGGCTTCAAAACTGTTTTTT. The variable domain in full, completed from reference TRBV29-1 and TRBJ1-4, reads SAVISQKPSRDICQRGTSLTIQCQVDSQVTMMFWYRQQPGQSLTLIATANQGSEATYESGFVIDKFPISRPNLTFSTLTVSNMSPEDSSIYLCSVEETGASKLFFGSGTQLSVL.

CDR3 in DNA: TGCAGTGCTACAAACGCGGCGGGCATAAACATTCAGTACTTC. This translates into CSATNAAGINIQYF. The gene calls are TRBV20-1 and TRBJ2-4, with D perhaps matching TRBD2 (5 bases). The V end was cut by 4 bases, the J end by 6 bases, with 16 bases between. The V gene's germline CDR1 is DFQATT and CDR2 SNEGSKA (reference sequence). The CDR3 loop spans 14 amino acids.

This rearrangement joins TRBV7-8 to TRBJ1-6; D possibly corresponds to TRBD1 (5 bases). The V end lost 5 bases, the J end lost 0 bases, and 14 bases lay between the germline ends. The CDR3 runs 17 residues. CDR1 SGHVS and CDR2 FQNEAQ come from the germline V gene. CDR3 DNA sequence: TGTGCCAGCAGCACCCGGACAACGAGCTCCTATAATTCACCCCTCCACTTT. Translation gives CASSTRTTSSYNSPLHF. Full variable domain (rest looked up from reference TRBV7-8 and TRBJ1-6): GAGVSQSPRYKVAKRGQDVALRCDPISGHVSLFWYQQALGQGPEFLTYFQNEAQLDKSGLPSDRFFAERPEGSVSTLKIQRTQQEDSAVYLCASSTRTTSSYNSPLHFGNGTRLTVT.

This clonotype showed up just a few times. This sequence joins TRBV12-3 or TRBV12-4 and TRBJ2-5, with D perhaps TRBD1 (5 bases). This CDR3 contains 14 residues. V lost 2 bases to trimming and J lost 1 base, with 8 bases between them. Written as DNA, the CDR3 is TGTGCCAGCAGTTTACCGGACACCCAAGAGACCCAGTACTTC. This gives the protein CASSLPDTQETQYF.

The chain recombines TRBV2 with TRBJ2-5; 7 bases are shared with TRBD1. The J call may be mistaken, given a closer DNA end match to TRBJ2-7. The CDR3 length is 14 residues. In germline, CDR1 is SNHLY, CDR2 FYNNEI. DNA of the CDR3: TGTGCCAGCAGTAGATCGACAGGGCCCTACGAGCAGTACTTC. Amino acid sequence: CASSRSTGPYEQYF.

This clonotype was observed a few times. The rearrangement uses TRBV6-5 and TRBJ2-5; maybe TRBD2 (7 bases). Germline V lookup: CDR1 MNHEY, CDR2 SVGAGI. The CDR3 is 16 amino acids. Trimming took 0 bases from V and 2 from J, leaving 13 bases between them. CDR3 DNA sequence: TGTGCCAGCAGTTACTCTCCGGGGGGCCCTCAAGAGACCCAGTACTTC. Translating it yields CASSYSPGGPQETQYF.

The chain employs TRBV4-1 and TRBJ2-5, with 15 bases that match TRBD2. After removal of 4 bases from V and 0 bases from J, the junction contained 3 bases not matched to a gene. The CDR3 runs to 17 residues. Germline lookup yields CDR1 MGHRA and CDR2 YSYEKL. The CDR3 DNA sequence: TGCGCCAGCAGCCCGGGACTAGCGGGGGGAAACCAAGAGACCCAGTACTTC. Protein sequence: CASSPGLAGGNQETQYF.

The gene calls are TRBV29-1 and TRBJ1-4; TRBD1 matches at 8 bases. The CDR3 covers 13 residues. J gave up 2 bases and V 6 bases, and 2 bases lay outside the gene matches. CDR1 and CDR2 from the germline V gene are SQVTM and ANQGSEA. This CDR3 reads CSVRGPTNEKLFF. CDR3 DNA sequence: TGCAGCGTCAGGGGGCCCACTAATGAAAAACTGTTTTTT. Combining the CDR3 with reference TRBV29-1 and TRBJ1-4 gives the whole variable domain SAVISQKPSRDICQRGTSLTIQCQVDSQVTMMFWYRQQPGQSLTLIATANQGSEATYESGFVIDKFPISRPNLTFSTLTVSNMSPEDSSIYLCSVRGPTNEKLFFGSGTQLSVL.

V is TRBV20-1 and J is TRBJ2-5, with 8 bases lining up with TRBD1. The V and J ends lost 6 bases and 4 bases, in that order; junction bases with no gene match: 13. CDR1 and CDR2 from the germline V gene are DFQATT and SNEGSKA (reference sequence). The CDR3 totals 15 residues. CDR3 in amino acids: CSAINRQGYRETQYF. Written as DNA, the CDR3 is TGCAGTGCCATAAACAGACAGGGGTATCGAGAGACCCAGTACTTC.

V is TRBV28 and J is TRBJ2-1; TRBD1 aligns across 7 bases. The CDR3 totals 14 residues. With 2 bases clipped from V and 7 bases from J, the junction kept 5 bases outside the gene matches. The germline V gene encodes CDR1 MDHEN and CDR2 SYDVKM. The CDR3 DNA reads TGTGCCAGCAGTTTAAGGGGGCCGGGTAATGAGCAGTTCTTC. Translating it yields CASSLRGPGNEQFF.

The chain joins TRBV20-1 to TRBJ2-5; 7 nucleotides match TRBD2. Germline values: CDR1 DFQATT, CDR2 SNEGSKA (reference sequence). The CDR3 is 12 amino acids. J lost 3 bases, V lost 4 bases, and 2 bases had no gene match. CDR3 protein: CSAMGGEETQYF. CDR3 DNA sequence: TGCAGTGCTATGGGGGGGGAAGAGACCCAGTACTTC.

The rearrangement joins TRBV6-5 to TRBJ2-6; a weak D match, TRBD1 (6 bases). This CDR3 comprises 17 residues. Germline CDR1 MNHEY, CDR2 SVGAGI. V was clipped by 3 bases and J by 9 bases, with 21 bases between them. The CDR3 DNA follows: TGTGCCAGCAGTTATTGGCAGGGGTCCCCCAGGCTCAACGTCCTGACTTTC. Translated, it gives CASSYWQGSPRLNVLTF.

With regard to this clonotype: The germline gene is not matched at one end of the junction; a read error may be the cause. The chain links TRBV5-1 to TRBJ1-5; tentative D call: TRBD1 (6 bases). This CDR3 is built from 14 residues. From germline, CDR1 is SGHRS and CDR2 YFSETQ. The CDR3 nucleotides are TGCGCCAGCAGCTCCGGGACACCTTCAGAGCCCCGGCATTTT. Translating gives CASSSGTPSEPRHF.

This clonotype has more than one count but fewer than ten. The V call is TRBV28, the J call TRBJ1-2, with a possible D match to TRBD1 (5 bases). Germline V CDR1 and CDR2: MDHEN, SYDVKM. V lost 2 bases and J lost 8, with 12 bases in between. The CDR3 covers 13 residues. CDR3 protein: CASSLRGQGGYTF. The CDR3 region has the DNA TGTGCCAGCAGTTTACGTGGGCAGGGAGGCTACACCTTC.